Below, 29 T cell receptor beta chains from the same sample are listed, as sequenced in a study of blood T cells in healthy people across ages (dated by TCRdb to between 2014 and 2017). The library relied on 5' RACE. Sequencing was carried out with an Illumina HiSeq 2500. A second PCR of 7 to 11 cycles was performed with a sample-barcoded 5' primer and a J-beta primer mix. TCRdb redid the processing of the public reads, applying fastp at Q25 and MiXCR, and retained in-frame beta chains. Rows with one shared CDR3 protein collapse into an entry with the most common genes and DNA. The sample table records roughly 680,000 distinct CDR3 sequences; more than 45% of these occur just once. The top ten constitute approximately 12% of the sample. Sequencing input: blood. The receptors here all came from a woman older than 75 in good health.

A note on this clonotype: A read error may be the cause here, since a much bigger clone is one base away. The CDR3 region is CASSLGAQVVRYNEQYF. The CDR3 nucleotides are TGTGCCAGCAGTTTAGGGGCACAGGTCGTTCGTTACAATGAGCAGTACTTC. V gene TRBV12-3 or TRBV12-4 combines with J gene TRBJ2-7; maybe TRBD1 (5 bases). The CDR3 extends over 17 amino acids. V was cut by 1 base and J by 7 bases, with 23 bases left in between.

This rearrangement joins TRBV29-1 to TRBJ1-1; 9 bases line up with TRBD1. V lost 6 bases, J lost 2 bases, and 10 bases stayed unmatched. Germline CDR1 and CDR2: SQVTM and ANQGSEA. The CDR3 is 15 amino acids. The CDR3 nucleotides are TGCAGCGTCTTCTTAGGACAGGGGATTAACACTGAAGCTTTCTTT. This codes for CSVFLGQGINTEAFF. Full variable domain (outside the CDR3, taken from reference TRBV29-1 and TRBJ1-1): SAVISQKPSRDICQRGTSLTIQCQVDSQVTMMFWYRQQPGQSLTLIATANQGSEATYESGFVIDKFPISRPNLTFSTLTVSNMSPEDSSIYLCSVFLGQGINTEAFFGQGTRLTVV.

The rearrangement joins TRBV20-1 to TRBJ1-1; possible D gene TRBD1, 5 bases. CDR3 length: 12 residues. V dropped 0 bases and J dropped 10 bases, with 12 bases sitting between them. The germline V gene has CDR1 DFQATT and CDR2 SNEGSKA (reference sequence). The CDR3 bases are TGCAGTGCTAGAGAGGATATGAGGGGAGCTTTCTTT. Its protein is CSAREDMRGAFF.

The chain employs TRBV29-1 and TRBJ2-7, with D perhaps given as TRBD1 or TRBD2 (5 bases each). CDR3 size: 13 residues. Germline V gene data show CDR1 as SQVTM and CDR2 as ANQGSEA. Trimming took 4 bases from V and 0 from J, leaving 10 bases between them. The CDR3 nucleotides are TGCAGCGTTGTGGGGACCCACTCCTACGAGCAGTACTTC. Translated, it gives CSVVGTHSYEQYF.

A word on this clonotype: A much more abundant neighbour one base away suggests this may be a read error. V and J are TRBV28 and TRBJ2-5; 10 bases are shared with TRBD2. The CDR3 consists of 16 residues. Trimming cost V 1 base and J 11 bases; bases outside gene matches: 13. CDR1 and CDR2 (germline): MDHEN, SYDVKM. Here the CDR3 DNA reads TGTGCCAGCAGTTTATTTTCAGCGGGAGGGCGGAATGAGCAGTACTTC. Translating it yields CASSLFSAGGRNEQYF.

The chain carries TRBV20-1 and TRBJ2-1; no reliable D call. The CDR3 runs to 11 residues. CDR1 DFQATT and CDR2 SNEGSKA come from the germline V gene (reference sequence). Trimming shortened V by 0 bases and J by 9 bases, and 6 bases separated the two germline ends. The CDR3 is CSARDHGEQFF. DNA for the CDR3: TGCAGTGCTAGAGATCACGGTGAGCAGTTCTTC.

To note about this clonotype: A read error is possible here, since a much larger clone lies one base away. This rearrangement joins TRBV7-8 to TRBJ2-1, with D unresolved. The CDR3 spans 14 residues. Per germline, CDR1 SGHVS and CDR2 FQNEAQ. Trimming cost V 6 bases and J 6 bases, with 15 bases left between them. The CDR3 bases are TGTGCCAGCAGATACGCAGACCCGATCAATGAGCAGTTCTTC. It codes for CASRYADPINEQFF.

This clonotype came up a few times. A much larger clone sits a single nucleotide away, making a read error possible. CDR3 in DNA: TGCAGCGTTGACGGACAGGGGGCAAACAATGAGCAGTACTTC. Translation: CSVDGQGANNEQYF. The genes are TRBV29-1 and TRBJ2-5; TRBD1 matches 11 bases. Losses at the gene ends were 3 bases for V and 11 bases for J; bases not matched to a gene: 11. The CDR3 sequence is 14 residues long. Germline CDR1 reads SQVTM; CDR2 reads ANQGSEA.

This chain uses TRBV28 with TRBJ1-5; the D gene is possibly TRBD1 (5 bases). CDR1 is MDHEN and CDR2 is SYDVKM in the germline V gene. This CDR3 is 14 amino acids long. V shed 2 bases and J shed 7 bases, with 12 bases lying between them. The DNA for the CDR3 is TGTGCCAGCAGTTTAACAGGCGCCAGGCAGCCCCAGCATTTT. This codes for CASSLTGARQPQHF.

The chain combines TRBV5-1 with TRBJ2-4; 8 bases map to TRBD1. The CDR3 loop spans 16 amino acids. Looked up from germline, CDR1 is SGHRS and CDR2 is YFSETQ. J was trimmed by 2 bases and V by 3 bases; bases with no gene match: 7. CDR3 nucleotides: TGCGCCAGCAGCTGGATGGACAGGGCGTCCAAAAACATTCAGTACTTC. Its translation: CASSWMDRASKNIQYF.

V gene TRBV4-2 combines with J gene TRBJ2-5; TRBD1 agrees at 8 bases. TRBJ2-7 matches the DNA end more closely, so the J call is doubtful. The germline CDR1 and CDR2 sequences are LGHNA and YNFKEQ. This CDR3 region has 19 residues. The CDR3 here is CASSQDPRTGPTLSYEQYF. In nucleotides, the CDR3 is TGTGCCAGCAGCCAAGATCCCCGGACAGGGCCAACCCTCTCCTACGAGCAGTACTTC.

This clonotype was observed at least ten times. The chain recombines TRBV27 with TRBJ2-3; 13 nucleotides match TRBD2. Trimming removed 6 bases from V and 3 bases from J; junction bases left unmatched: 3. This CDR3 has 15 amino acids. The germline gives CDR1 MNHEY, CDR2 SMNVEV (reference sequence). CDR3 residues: CASRGGLAGTDTQYF. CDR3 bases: TGTGCCAGCAGGGGGGGACTAGCGGGAACAGATACGCAGTATTTT.

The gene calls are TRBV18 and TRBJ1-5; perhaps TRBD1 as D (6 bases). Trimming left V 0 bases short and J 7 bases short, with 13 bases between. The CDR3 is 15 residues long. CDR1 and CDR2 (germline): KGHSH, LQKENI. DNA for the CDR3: TGTGCCAGCTCACCACCGTATCTAGGGGGACAGCCCCAGCATTTT. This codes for CASSPPYLGGQPQHF.

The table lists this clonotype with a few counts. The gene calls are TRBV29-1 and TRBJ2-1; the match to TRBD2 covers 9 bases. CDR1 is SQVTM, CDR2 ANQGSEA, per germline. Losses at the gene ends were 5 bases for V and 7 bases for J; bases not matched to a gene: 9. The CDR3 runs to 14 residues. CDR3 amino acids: CSVNGGRASNEQFF. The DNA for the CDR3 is TGCAGCGTTAATGGCGGGAGGGCCAGTAATGAGCAGTTCTTC.

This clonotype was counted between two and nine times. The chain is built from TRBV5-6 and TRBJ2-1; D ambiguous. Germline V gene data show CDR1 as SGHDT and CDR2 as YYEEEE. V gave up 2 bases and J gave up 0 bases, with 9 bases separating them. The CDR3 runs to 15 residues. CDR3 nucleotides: TGTGCCAGCAGCTTTGGCTACCACTCCTACAATGAGCAGTTCTTC. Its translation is CASSFGYHSYNEQFF.

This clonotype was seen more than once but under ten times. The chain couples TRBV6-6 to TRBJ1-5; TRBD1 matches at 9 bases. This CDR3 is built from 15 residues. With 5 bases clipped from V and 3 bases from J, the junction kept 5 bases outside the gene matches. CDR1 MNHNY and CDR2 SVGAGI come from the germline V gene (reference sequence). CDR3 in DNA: TGTGCCAGCAGTCAGACAGGGGGTTACAATCAGCCCCAGCATTTT. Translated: CASSQTGGYNQPQHF.

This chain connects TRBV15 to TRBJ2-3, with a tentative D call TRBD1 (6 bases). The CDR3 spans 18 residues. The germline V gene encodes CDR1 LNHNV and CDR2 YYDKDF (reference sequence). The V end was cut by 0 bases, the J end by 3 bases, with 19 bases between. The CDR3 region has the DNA TGTGCCACCAGCAGAGAACTCCGACGGACAGTGATAACAGATACGCAGTATTTT. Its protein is CATSRELRRTVITDTQYF.

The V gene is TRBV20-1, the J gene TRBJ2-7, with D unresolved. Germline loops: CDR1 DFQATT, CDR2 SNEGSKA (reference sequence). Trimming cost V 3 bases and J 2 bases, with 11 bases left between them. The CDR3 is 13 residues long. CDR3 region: CSASAPLTYEQYF. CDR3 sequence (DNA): TGCAGTGCTAGCGCGCCCCTGACCTACGAGCAGTACTTC.

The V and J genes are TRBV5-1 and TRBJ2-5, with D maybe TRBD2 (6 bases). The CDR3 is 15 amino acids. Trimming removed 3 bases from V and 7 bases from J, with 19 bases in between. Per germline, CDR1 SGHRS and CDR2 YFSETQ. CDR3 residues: CASSSGVAAAGTQYF. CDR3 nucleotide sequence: TGCGCCAGCAGCTCTGGAGTGGCAGCAGCGGGGACCCAGTACTTC.

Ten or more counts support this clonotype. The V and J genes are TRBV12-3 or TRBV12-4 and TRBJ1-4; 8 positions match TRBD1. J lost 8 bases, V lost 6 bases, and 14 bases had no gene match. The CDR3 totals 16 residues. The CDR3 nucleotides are TGTGCCAGCAGCCCCCGTCCGACAGGGGTAGGCGAAAAACTGTTTTTT. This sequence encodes CASSPRPTGVGEKLFF.

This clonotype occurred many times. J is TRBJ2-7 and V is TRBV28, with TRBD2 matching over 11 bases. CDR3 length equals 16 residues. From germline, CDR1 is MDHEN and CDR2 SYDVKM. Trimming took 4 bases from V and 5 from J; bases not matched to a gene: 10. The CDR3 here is CASSSTLAGVSNEQYF. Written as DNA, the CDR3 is TGTGCCAGCAGTTCGACACTAGCGGGAGTATCCAACGAGCAGTACTTC.

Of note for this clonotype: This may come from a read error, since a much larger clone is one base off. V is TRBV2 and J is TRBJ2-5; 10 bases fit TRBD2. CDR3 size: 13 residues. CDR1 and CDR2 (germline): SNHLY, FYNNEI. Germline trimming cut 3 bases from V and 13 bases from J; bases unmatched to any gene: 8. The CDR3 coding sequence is TGTGCCAGCAGTGAGACAGCGGGAGGGCCGGTGTACTTC. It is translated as CASSETAGGPVYF.

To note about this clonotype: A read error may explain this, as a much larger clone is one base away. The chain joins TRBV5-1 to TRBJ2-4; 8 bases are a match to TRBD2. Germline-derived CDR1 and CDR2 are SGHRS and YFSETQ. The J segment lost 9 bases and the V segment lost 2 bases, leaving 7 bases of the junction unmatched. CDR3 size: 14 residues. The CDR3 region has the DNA TGCGCCAGCAGCTTAAGCGGGAGAAGTAGCATTCAGTACTTC. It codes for CASSLSGRSSIQYF. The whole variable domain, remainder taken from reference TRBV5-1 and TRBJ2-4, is KAGVTQTPRYLIKTRGQQVTLSCSPISGHRSVSWYQQTPGQGLQFLFEYFSETQRNKGNFPGRFSGRQFSNSRSEMNVSTLELGDSALYLCASSLSGRSSIQYFGAGTRLSVL.

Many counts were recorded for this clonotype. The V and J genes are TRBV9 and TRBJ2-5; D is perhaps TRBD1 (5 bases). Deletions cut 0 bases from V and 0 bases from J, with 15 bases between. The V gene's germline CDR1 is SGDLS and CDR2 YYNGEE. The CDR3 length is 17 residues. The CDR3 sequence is CASSVGLSRQYQETQYF. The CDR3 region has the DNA TGTGCCAGCAGCGTAGGGCTGTCTAGACAGTACCAAGAGACCCAGTACTTC.

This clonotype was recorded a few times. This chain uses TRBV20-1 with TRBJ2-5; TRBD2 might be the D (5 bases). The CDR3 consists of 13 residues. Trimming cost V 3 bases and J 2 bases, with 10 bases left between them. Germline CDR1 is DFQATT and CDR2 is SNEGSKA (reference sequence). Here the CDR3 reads CSARLGGQETQYF. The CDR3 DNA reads TGCAGTGCTAGGTTGGGCGGGCAAGAGACCCAGTACTTC.

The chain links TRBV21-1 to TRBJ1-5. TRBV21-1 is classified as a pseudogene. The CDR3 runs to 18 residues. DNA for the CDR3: TGTGCCAGCAGCAAACAATCACGGCATTCTTGGGGCAATCAGCCCCAGCATTTT. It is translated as CASSKQSRHSWGNQPQHF.

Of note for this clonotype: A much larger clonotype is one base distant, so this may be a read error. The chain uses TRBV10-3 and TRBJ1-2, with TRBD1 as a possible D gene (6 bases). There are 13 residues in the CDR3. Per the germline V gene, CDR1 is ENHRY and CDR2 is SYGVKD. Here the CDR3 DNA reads TGTGCCAGCAGTGAAGTACAGGGCAGTGGCTACACCTTC. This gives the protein CASSEVQGSGYTF.

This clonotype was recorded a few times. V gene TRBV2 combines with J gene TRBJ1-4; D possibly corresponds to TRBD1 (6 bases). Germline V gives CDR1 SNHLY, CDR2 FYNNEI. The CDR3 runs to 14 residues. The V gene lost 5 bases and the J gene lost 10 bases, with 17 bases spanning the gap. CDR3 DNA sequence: TGTGCCAGCAGTTCCGGGGGCCGGATTGGAAAACTGTTTTTT. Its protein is CASSSGGRIGKLFF.

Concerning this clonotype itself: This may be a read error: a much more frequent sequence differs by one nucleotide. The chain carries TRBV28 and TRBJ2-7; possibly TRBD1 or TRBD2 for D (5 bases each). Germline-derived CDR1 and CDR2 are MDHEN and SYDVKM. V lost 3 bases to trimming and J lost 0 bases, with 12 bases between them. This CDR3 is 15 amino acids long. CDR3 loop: CASSFVRDRSYEQYF. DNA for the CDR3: TGTGCCAGCAGTTTTGTCAGGGACCGCTCCTACGAGCAGTACTTC.